The next 30 T cell receptor beta chains were all read from a single sample in a study of tissue T cells after allogeneic stem cell transplantation. Libraries were prepared by immunoSEQ multiplex PCR; TCRdb keeps only in-frame clonotypes and omits some of them. The sample lists some 2,600 clones, 52% seen once, with about 29% in the top ten. Time point meaning: mouse harvest day 7 after allogeneic transplant. Tail vein injection delivered 10^7 T-cell-depleted bone marrow cells and 10^6 splenic CD5+ T cells. Sequencing used spleen. The receptors originated from a female BALB/c mouse given C57BL/6 T cells with graft-versus-host disease after an allogeneic hematopoietic cell transplant.

As to this clone: Genes and germline are mouse. The read ends 1 residue shy of where the CDR3 ends; the end is completed using the germline J gene. The V and J genes are TRBV13-3 and TRBJ2-7; weak D call: TRBD1 (6 bases). CDR1 and CDR2 from the germline V gene are NNHDY and SYVADS. The CDR3 contains 12 residues. The germline V and J ends were trimmed by 7 bases and 0 bases, with 8 bases remaining between them. The CDR3 reads CASRTDSYEQYF. The CDR3 DNA, read in part, is TGTGCCAGCCGGACAGACTCCTATGAACAGTAC.

A remark on this clone: These gene names are mouse names. Read data end 1 residue before the CDR3 end; the end is taken from the germline J gene. The rearrangement joins TRBV24 to TRBJ1-1, with D perhaps TRBD1 (5 bases). V was clipped by 1 base and J by 0 bases, with 9 bases between them. The germline V gene has CDR1 KGHTA and CDR2 FRNEEI. This CDR3 has 15 amino acids. CDR3 protein: CASSLSPGANTEVFF. CDR3 DNA, as far as it was read: TGTGCCAGCAGTCTGTCCCCGGGGGCAAACACAGAAGTCTTC.

This clone has just a few counts. The genes and germline here are from mouse. The observed sequence ends 1 residue before the CDR3 terminus, with the missing tail filled in from the germline J gene. The chain joins TRBV3 to TRBJ2-3, with D possibly matching TRBD1 (6 bases). The CDR3 has 15 amino acids. Germline V lookup: CDR1 SNHLY, CDR2 FYNGKV (reference sequence). Trimming cost V 3 bases and J 0 bases, with 10 bases left between them. The CDR3 protein is CASSFTGSSAETLYF. Incomplete CDR3 DNA: TGTGCCAGCAGCTTCACAGGGTCTAGTGCAGAAACGCTGTAT.

The table lists this clone with a count of one. The junction differs from germline at one of its ends, possibly a read error. Genes and germline are mouse. The sequence runs out 1 residue before the end of the CDR3; the remainder is reconstructed from the germline J gene. The chain links TRBV26 to TRBJ2-5; D gene uncertain. The CDR3 loop spans 14 amino acids. In germline, CDR1 is KGHPV, CDR2 FQNQEV (reference sequence). The sequenced part of the CDR3 DNA is TGTGCCAGCCGTCTCGGCGTTAACCAAGACACCCAGTAC. It translates to CASRLGVNQDTQY. The full CDR3 protein is CASRLGVNQDTQYF. The complete variable domain, with remaining parts taken from reference TRBV26 and TRBJ2-5, reads NSKVIQTPRYLVKGQGQKAKMRCIPEKGHPVVFWYQQNKNNEFKFLINFQNQEVLQQIDMTEKRFSAECPSNSPCSLEIQSSEAGDSALYLCASRLGVNQDTQYFGPGTRLLVL.

This clone was counted only a few times. Germline and genes here are mouse. Coverage ceases 1 residue before the CDR3 finishes, and the germline J gene fills in the end. V gene TRBV20 combines with J gene TRBJ2-1; 7 bases are a match to TRBD1. CDR1 and CDR2 (germline): GFQATS, STVNSAI. The ends lost 1 base at V and 0 bases at J; junction bases unmatched: 3. This CDR3 is built from 15 residues. CDR3 amino acids: CGARGGTANYAEQFF. The covered CDR3 bases are TGTGGTGCTAGGGGAGGGACAGCTAACTATGCTGAGCAGTTC.

Note on this clone: Gene names follow the mouse nomenclature. The observed sequence ends 1 residue before the CDR3 terminus, with the missing tail filled in from the germline J gene. The chain carries TRBV13-3 and TRBJ1-1; D not resolved. The V end lost 0 bases, the J end lost 0 bases, and 6 bases lay between the germline ends. Per germline, CDR1 NNHDY and CDR2 SYVADS. The CDR3 is made up of 14 amino acids. The covered CDR3 bases are TGTGCCAGCAGTGATGCCCGACAGAACACAGAAGTCTTC. Protein: CASSDARQNTEVF. Given in full, the CDR3 is CASSDARQNTEVFF.

This clone was seen just once. The gene symbols are mouse symbols. The sequenced fragment ends 1 residue before the CDR3 boundary, so the rest is inferred from the germline J gene. The chain employs TRBV5 and TRBJ2-5, with TRBD2 matching over 9 bases. The germline CDR1 and CDR2 sequences are LGHNA and YNLKQL (reference sequence). Unmatched junction bases numbered 1, after V lost 0 bases and J lost 6 bases. The CDR3 spans 14 residues. CDR3: CASSQEGTGDTQYF. The CDR3 DNA, read in part, is TGTGCCAGCAGCCAAGAGGGGACTGGGGACACCCAGTAC.

Turning to this clone: The genes are named according to mouse. Read coverage stops 1 residue before the CDR3 terminus; the germline J gene supplies the remainder. The chain couples TRBV13-2 to TRBJ2-1, with 12 nucleotides matching TRBD1. The CDR3 consists of 15 residues. CDR1 and CDR2 (germline): NNHNN, SYGAGS (reference sequence). The V gene end was trimmed by 5 bases and the J gene end by 4 bases; junction bases not matched to a gene: 4. CDR3 in amino acids: CASGGDRGRYAEQFF. CDR3 DNA (partial): TGTGCCAGCGGGGGGGACAGGGGGCGGTATGCTGAGCAGTTC.

This clone was recorded once. The genes and germline here are from mouse. The read terminates 1 residue ahead of where the CDR3 ends, so the germline J gene completes it. The gene calls are TRBV23 and TRBJ2-5; the D call of TRBD1 is as the table states it, not checked on the DNA. From germline, CDR1 is KGHTA and CDR2 FQNQQP. The CDR3 covers 14 residues. The sequenced part of the CDR3 DNA is TGCTCCAGCAGTCAAGGACAACGGCAAGACACCCAGTAC. Translation: CSSSQGQRQDTQY. The entire CDR3 sequence reads CSSSQGQRQDTQYF.

As concerns this clone: Gene names are mouse gene names. The CDR3 extends 1 residue past the end of the read, so its final part is completed from the germline J gene. The rearrangement uses TRBV3 and TRBJ1-1, with 8 nucleotides matching TRBD1. The V and J ends lost 2 bases and 4 bases, in that order; junction bases with no gene match: 3. The CDR3 covers 14 residues. CDR1 and CDR2 (germline): SNHLY, FYNGKV (reference sequence). CDR3 sequence reads: CASSLYRGGTEVFF. CDR3 bases read: TGTGCCAGCAGCTTATACAGGGGGGGCACAGAAGTCTTC.

The count of this clone is one. The gene symbols are mouse symbols. Read sequence stops 1 residue before the CDR3 end, and the germline J gene provides the missing end. J is TRBJ1-2 and V is TRBV19; possibly TRBD1 for D (6 bases). Germline V gene sequence: CDR1 FNHDT, CDR2 SITEND (reference sequence). CDR3 length: 13 residues. V gave up 2 bases and J gave up 5 bases, with 10 bases separating them. CDR3 DNA (partial): TGTGCCAGCAGTATGGACAGCGGGTCCGACTACACC. Translation gives CASSMDSGSDYT. The entire CDR3 protein is CASSMDSGSDYTF.

This clone occurred a few times. Germline and genes: mouse. The CDR3 loop is CTCSAERGGGERLFF. The covered CDR3 bases are TGCACCTGCAGTGCAGAGAGGGGAGGTGGCGAAAGATTATTT. J is TRBJ1-4 and V is TRBV1, with D possibly TRBD1 on 5 matching bases. Read coverage stops 1 residue before the CDR3 terminus; the germline J gene supplies the remainder. The germline CDR1 and CDR2 sequences are NSQYPW and LRSPGD (reference sequence). Trimming removed 0 bases from V and 7 bases from J, with 12 bases in between. CDR3 length: 15 amino acids.

Points on this clone: Mouse names are used for the genes. The read terminates 1 residue before the CDR3 end, so the remaining end is supplied by the germline J gene. This chain links TRBV26 with TRBJ2-7; D is perhaps TRBD1 (6 bases). Per the germline V gene, CDR1 is KGHPV and CDR2 is FQNQEV (reference sequence). V was cut by 0 bases and J by 4 bases, with 7 bases left in between. This CDR3 spans 13 amino acids. CDR3 bases read: TGTGCCAGCAGTCTGTCGGGACAATATGAACAGTAC. It is translated as CASSLSGQYEQY. The CDR3 in full is CASSLSGQYEQYF.

Points on this clone: Mouse names are used for the genes. The read ends 1 residue early relative to the CDR3; the germline J gene fills the gap. The chain uses TRBV16 and TRBJ1-4; 7 bases are a match to TRBD1. This CDR3 region has 15 residues. Germline V CDR1 and CDR2: SGHSA, FRNQAP. Trimming cost V 1 base and J 2 bases; bases outside gene matches: 1. CDR3 DNA (partial): TGTGCAAGCAGCTTAGGGGGACAGTCCAACGAAAGATTATTT. The encoded protein is CASSLGGQSNERLF. The full CDR3 reads CASSLGGQSNERLFF. Full variable domain (outside the CDR3, taken from reference TRBV16 and TRBJ1-4): NAGVIQTPRHKVTGKGQEATLWCEPISGHSAVFWYRQTIVQGLEFLTYFRNQAPIDDSGMPKERFSAQMPNQSHSTLKIQSTQPQDSAVYLCASSLGGQSNERLFFGHGTKLSVL.

Details on this clone: Gene names follow the mouse nomenclature. Read coverage stops 1 residue before the CDR3 terminus; the germline J gene supplies the remainder. J is TRBJ2-5 and V is TRBV26; D is ambiguous. The CDR3 sequence is 14 residues long. Germline loops: CDR1 KGHPV, CDR2 FQNQEV (reference sequence). V was trimmed by 3 bases and J by 0 bases, leaving 7 bases between them. CDR3 sequence reads: CASSLSGNQDTQYF. Incomplete CDR3 DNA: TGTGCCAGCAGTCTATCGGGGAACCAAGACACCCAGTAC.

This clone was seen a few times. Gene names refer to mouse genes. The CDR3 end falls 1 residue outside the read, so it is completed with the germline J gene. The chain is built from TRBV20 and TRBJ2-1; tentatively, D is TRBD2 (7 bases). Germline V CDR1 and CDR2: GFQATS, STVNSAI. Trimming removed 0 bases from V and 7 bases from J, with 10 bases in between. The CDR3 totals 13 residues. CDR3 region: CGARDGGRAEQFF. CDR3 DNA, as far as it was read: TGTGGTGCTAGGGATGGGGGGCGAGCTGAGCAGTTC.

Of note for this clone: Genes here carry mouse names. The read terminates 1 residue before the CDR3 end, so the remaining end is supplied by the germline J gene. The chain carries TRBV29 and TRBJ2-7; 8 bases agree with TRBD2. J gave up 0 bases and V 2 bases, and 9 bases lay outside the gene matches. CDR1 is MSHET and CDR2 is SYDVDS in the germline V gene. The CDR3 runs to 17 residues. The CDR3 loop reads CASSLAAGGPSSYEQYF. Incomplete CDR3 DNA: TGTGCTAGCAGTTTAGCCGCTGGGGGGCCGAGCTCCTATGAACAGTAC.

Concerning this clone itself: Gene names follow the mouse nomenclature. The CDR3 end falls 1 residue outside the read, so it is completed with the germline J gene. J is TRBJ2-7 and V is TRBV26; D uncertain. The germline V gene encodes CDR1 KGHPV and CDR2 FQNQEV (reference sequence). This CDR3 spans 12 amino acids. V lost 5 bases, J lost 4 bases, and 9 bases lay in between. The sequenced CDR3 bases are TGTGCCAGCAGTTCGACAATTTATGAACAGTAC. It encodes CASSSTIYEQY. The entire CDR3 is CASSSTIYEQYF.

For this clone: Gene names denote mouse genes. Read sequence stops 1 residue before the CDR3 end, and the germline J gene provides the missing end. The rearrangement links TRBV23 to TRBJ2-7; no DNA check was done on the table's D call, TRBD2. Germline assignment: CDR1 KGHTA and CDR2 FQNQQP. CDR3 length: 16 residues. CDR3 loop: CSSSQSGTGGALEQYF. The part of the CDR3 DNA that was read is TGCTCCAGCAGTCAATCGGGGACTGGGGGGGCGCTGGAACAGTAC. Full variable domain (remainder filled in from reference TRBV23 and TRBJ2-7): DAAVTQKPRYLIKMKGQEAEMKCIPEKGHTAVFWYQQKQSKELKFLIYFQNQQPLDQIDMVKERFSAVCPSSSLCSLGIRTCEAEDSALYLCSSSQSGTGGALEQYFGPGTRLTVL.

The sample holds a few counts of this clone. Any gene name here is a mouse gene name. The read terminates 1 residue ahead of where the CDR3 ends, so the germline J gene completes it. J is TRBJ2-7 and V is TRBV26; possible D gene TRBD1, 5 bases. The V and J ends lost 3 bases and 7 bases respectively, with 10 bases between them. Germline V CDR1 and CDR2: KGHPV, FQNQEV (reference sequence). The CDR3 has 12 amino acids. CDR3 amino acids: CASSLTGGEQYF. CDR3 bases read: TGTGCCAGCAGTCTCACAGGAGGGGAACAGTAC.

Remarks on this clone: Germline and genes: mouse. The read ends 1 residue shy of where the CDR3 ends; the end is completed using the germline J gene. The chain combines TRBV3 with TRBJ1-6; D remains ambiguous. TRBJ1-6 is treated as an ORF (open reading frame) with a function not yet certain. V was trimmed by 1 base and J by 0 bases, leaving 7 bases between them. This CDR3 has 16 residues. CDR1 is SNHLY, CDR2 FYNGKV, per germline (reference sequence). The CDR3: CASSLDPPSYNSPLYF. CDR3 DNA, as far as it was read: TGTGCCAGCAGCTTAGATCCCCCTTCCTATAATTCGCCCCTCTAC.

This clone was counted a few times. The genes are named according to mouse. The read terminates 1 residue before the CDR3 end, so the remaining end is supplied by the germline J gene. The V gene is TRBV15, the J gene TRBJ2-7, with D possibly TRBD1 on 6 matching bases. The V end was cut by 2 bases, the J end by 3 bases, with 11 bases between. The CDR3 is made up of 14 amino acids. CDR1 and CDR2 (germline): SGHND, FRSKSL. The CDR3 DNA, read in part, is TGTGCCAGCAGTTTAAGGGGGACAATCTATGAACAGTAC. Translating it yields CASSLRGTIYEQY. The complete CDR3 protein is CASSLRGTIYEQYF.

Details on this clone: Any gene name here is a mouse gene name. The missing CDR3 end, 1 residue past where the read stops, is filled in from the germline J gene. V and J are TRBV1 and TRBJ2-7; D gene ambiguous. Trimming removed 3 bases from V and 4 bases from J, with 7 bases in between. This CDR3 contains 12 residues. Germline CDR1 reads NSQYPW; CDR2 reads LRSPGD (reference sequence). CDR3 sequence reads: CTCSAPQYEQYF. The sequenced CDR3 bases are TGCACCTGCAGTGCCCCTCAGTATGAACAGTAC. The full variable domain, with the rest looked up from reference TRBV1 and TRBJ2-7, is VTLLEQNPRWRLVPRGQAVNLRCILKNSQYPWMSWYQQDLQKQLQWLFTLRSPGDKEVKSLPGADYLATRVTDTELRLQVANMSQGRTLYCTCSAPQYEQYFGPGTRLTVL.

About this clone: Gene names and germline refer to mouse. The CDR3 region is CASSGLGGRGQNTLYF. CDR3 DNA (partial): TGTGCCAGCAGCGGACTGGGGGGGCGTGGTCAAAACACCTTGTAC. The chain employs TRBV5 and TRBJ2-4; 13 bases map to TRBD2. The CDR3 extends 1 residue past the end of the read, so its final part is completed from the germline J gene. The CDR3 covers 16 residues. The V and J ends lost 5 bases and 1 base, in that order; junction bases with no gene match: 3. Germline CDR1 LGHNA, CDR2 YNLKQL (reference sequence).

As concerns this clone: Gene names are mouse gene names. The CDR3 end is not reached by the read, which stops 1 residue before it; the germline J gene fills it in. The chain links TRBV30 to TRBJ2-1; 7 bases are shared with TRBD2. The CDR3 covers 13 residues. V lost 1 base to trimming and J lost 3 bases; unmatched junction nucleotides: 0. Germline assignment: CDR1 SQVVS and CDR2 ANEGSEA. CDR3 DNA, as far as it was read: TGTAGTTCTAGAGGGGGGGGCTATGCTGAGCAGTTC. This gives the protein CSSRGGGYAEQF. The CDR3 as a whole reads CSSRGGGYAEQFF.

This clone was recorded a few times. Genes here carry mouse names. The missing CDR3 end, 1 residue past where the read stops, is filled in from the germline J gene. The chain combines TRBV16 with TRBJ1-4; D is possibly TRBD1 (5 bases). This CDR3 comprises 14 residues. CDR1 is SGHSA, CDR2 FRNQAP, per germline. V lost 5 bases to trimming and J lost 6 bases, with 13 bases between them. CDR3 DNA (partial): TGTGCAAGCAGCGCCGGGACTCCCCACGAAAGATTATTT. Its protein product is CASSAGTPHERLF. The whole CDR3 region reads CASSAGTPHERLFF.

Remarks on this clone: Mouse names are used for the genes. The read comes to an end 1 residue before the CDR3 does, leaving the germline J gene to fill in the end. The chain carries TRBV26 and TRBJ1-1; D not certain. V was clipped by 6 bases and J by 3 bases, with 11 bases between them. The CDR3 extends over 13 amino acids. CDR1 KGHPV and CDR2 FQNQEV come from the germline V gene (reference sequence). CDR3 sequence: CASSRTRDTEVFF. The sequenced CDR3 bases are TGTGCCAGCAGCCGGACGAGGGACACAGAAGTCTTC.

Turning to this clone: Gene and germline names: mouse. The CDR3 end lies 1 residue beyond the end of the read and is filled in from the germline J gene. The genes are TRBV16 and TRBJ1-1; TRBD1 is a possible D gene (6 bases). The germline gives CDR1 SGHSA, CDR2 FRNQAP. The CDR3 loop spans 14 amino acids. The V end was cut by 7 bases, the J end by 0 bases, with 12 bases between. The CDR3 spells CASNPQGTNTEVFF. The part of the CDR3 DNA that was read is TGTGCAAGCAACCCGCAGGGGACAAACACAGAAGTCTTC.

This clone occurred a few times. Here the gene names and germline are mouse. With the read ending 1 residue before the CDR3 end, the germline J gene is used to fill in that end. The chain links TRBV26 to TRBJ1-4, with D uncertain. CDR3 size: 13 residues. In germline, CDR1 is KGHPV, CDR2 FQNQEV (reference sequence). Trimming took 4 bases from V and 4 from J, leaving 7 bases between them. The sequenced part of the CDR3 DNA is TGTGCCAGCAGTCGCGGGAACAACGAAAGATTATTT. Protein sequence: CASSRGNNERLF. The complete CDR3 protein is CASSRGNNERLFF.

There are a few counts of this clone. Germline and genes here are mouse. The CDR3 extends 1 residue past the end of the read, so its final part is completed from the germline J gene. The V gene is TRBV26, the J gene TRBJ2-7; 9 nucleotides match TRBD2. The CDR3 extends over 14 amino acids. Germline loops: CDR1 KGHPV, CDR2 FQNQEV (reference sequence). Unmatched junction bases numbered 4, after V lost 2 bases and J lost 5 bases. The sequenced part of the CDR3 DNA is TGTGCCAGCAGTCTGAATCTGGGGGGGGATGAACAGTAC. Residues: CASSLNLGGDEQY. The whole CDR3 region reads CASSLNLGGDEQYF. Supplemented by reference TRBV26 and TRBJ2-7, the full variable domain reads NSKVIQTPRYLVKGQGQKAKMRCIPEKGHPVVFWYQQNKNNEFKFLINFQNQEVLQQIDMTEKRFSAECPSNSPCSLEIQSSEAGDSALYLCASSLNLGGDEQYFGPGTRLTVL.